This is a list of T cell receptor beta chains from one sample in a study of T cell responses to AZD1222 COVID-19 vaccine. The data were produced by immunoSEQ multiplex PCR, yet TCRdb's version contains in-frame clones alone and is incomplete. Here the sample spans more than 100,000 clones, around nine tenths being singletons. The specimen comprised peripheral blood, sampled on day 0 of AZD1222 vaccination. Receptor source: an adult in good health. CDR3s include the opening cysteine and the closing phenylalanine or tryptophan. Fields, in order: J gene, clone size, D gene, V gene, CDR3 protein, CDR3 DNA. A D gene is named only where the DNA matches it firmly. Expanded clones get a size class; other rows say once, few or many, or leave the size out.

J: TRBJ1-4; size: -; D: -; V: TRBV27; CDR3: CASSLWAAEKLFF; DNA: TGTGCCAGCAGCTTGTGGGCGGCTGAAAAACTGTTTTTT
J: TRBJ1-6; size: -; D: TRBD1; V: TRBV6-4; CDR3: CASSEGGQDSPLHF; DNA: TGTGCCAGCAGTGAAGGGGGACAGGATTCACCCCTCCACTTT
J: TRBJ1-5; size: -; D: TRBD1; V: TRBV6-2/TRBV6-3; CDR3: CASSPGQGGGNQPQHF; DNA: TGTGCCAGCAGTCCAGGACAGGGCGGAGGCAATCAGCCCCAGCATTTT
J: TRBJ2-3; size: -; D: -; V: TRBV6-2/TRBV6-3; CDR3: CASSYSGGTGTDTQYF; DNA: TGTGCCAGCAGTTACAGCGGGGGGACAGGGACAGATACGCAGTATTTT
J: TRBJ2-5; size: -; D: TRBD1; V: TRBV19; CDR3: CASSIVSGTVKETQYF; DNA: TGTGCCAGTAGTATAGTTAGTGGGACAGTCAAAGAGACCCAGTACTTC
J: TRBJ1-1; size: -; D: -; V: TRBV12-3/TRBV12-4; CDR3: CASSLGVEAFF; DNA: TGTGCCAGCAGTTTAGGCGTAGAAGCTTTCTTT
J: TRBJ1-2; size: -; D: -; V: TRBV20-1; CDR3: CSARVHYGYTF; DNA: TGCAGTGCTAGAGTTCACTATGGCTACACCTTC
J: TRBJ2-5; size: -; D: -; V: TRBV11-2; CDR3: CASSPLGLQETQYF; DNA: TGTGCCAGCAGCCCGCTAGGGCTCCAAGAGACCCAGTACTTC
J: TRBJ1-6; size: few; D: -; V: TRBV3-1/TRBV3-2; CDR3: CASSQFPPTQGYNSPLHF; DNA: TGTGCCAGCAGCCAATTCCCTCCTACACAGGGTTATAATTCACCCCTCCACTTT
J: TRBJ1-1; size: -; D: -; V: TRBV12-3/TRBV12-4; CDR3: CASQRATEAFF; DNA: TGTGCCAGCCAACGGGCGACTGAAGCTTTCTTT
J: TRBJ2-1; size: -; D: -; V: TRBV5-1; CDR3: CASSLNRNGNEQFF; DNA: TGCGCCAGCAGCCTAAACCGAAACGGGAATGAGCAGTTCTTC
J: TRBJ2-2; size: -; D: -; V: TRBV4-3; CDR3: CASSQDKILGTGELFF; DNA: TGCGCCAGCAGCCAAGATAAAATTTTGGGGACCGGGGAGCTGTTTTTT
J: TRBJ1-1; size: -; D: TRBD1; V: TRBV3-1/TRBV3-2; CDR3: CASSANPRQGWVLYTEAFF; DNA: TGTGCCAGCAGCGCCAATCCGCGACAGGGCTGGGTTTTGTACACTGAAGCTTTCTTT
J: TRBJ2-3; size: -; D: -; V: TRBV7-9; CDR3: CASSPGLLFTDTQYF; DNA: TGTGCCAGCAGTCCGGGACTCCTTTTTACAGATACGCAGTATTTT
J: TRBJ2-5; size: -; D: -; V: TRBV6-5; CDR3: CASSPFSGETQYF; DNA: TGTGCCAGCAGCCCGTTCAGTGGAGAGACCCAGTACTTC
J: TRBJ2-1; size: -; D: TRBD2; V: TRBV5-1; CDR3: CASIPGLAGGLSGEQFF; DNA: TGCGCCAGCATCCCGGGACTAGCGGGGGGACTCAGTGGTGAGCAGTTCTTC
J: TRBJ1-1; size: -; D: -; V: TRBV12-3/TRBV12-4; CDR3: CASSIDSEAFF; DNA: TGTGCCAGCAGTATTGACAGTGAAGCTTTCTTT
J: TRBJ1-6; size: -; D: -; V: TRBV27; CDR3: CASRVGHNSPLHF; DNA: TGTGCCAGCAGGGTGGGACATAATTCACCCCTCCACTTT
J: TRBJ2-2; size: -; D: TRBD1; V: TRBV24-1; CDR3: CATSDPGTGDTGELFF; DNA: TGTGCCACCAGTGATCCCGGGACAGGGGACACCGGGGAGCTGTTTTTT
J: TRBJ2-2; size: -; D: -; V: TRBV5-1; CDR3: CASSLMSMTGELFF; DNA: TGCGCCAGCAGCTTGATGAGCATGACGGGGGAGCTGTTTTTT
J: TRBJ1-5; size: -; D: TRBD1; V: TRBV6-2/TRBV6-3; CDR3: CASSYTGGSNQPQHF; DNA: TGTGCCAGCAGTTACACAGGGGGCAGCAATCAGCCCCAGCATTTT
J: TRBJ2-6; size: -; D: -; V: TRBV9; CDR3: CASSPDSAGANVLTF; DNA: TGTGCCAGCAGCCCAGACTCGGCTGGGGCCAACGTCCTGACTTTC
J: TRBJ1-2; size: -; D: -; V: TRBV19; CDR3: CAVDAGRGSVNYGYTF; DNA: TGTGCCGTTGACGCGGGGCGGGGTTCTGTTAACTATGGCTACACCTTC
J: TRBJ2-3; size: -; D: -; V: TRBV7-9; CDR3: CASTVLGTDTQYF; DNA: TGTGCCAGCACCGTACTCGGCACAGATACGCAGTATTTT
J: TRBJ1-2; size: -; D: -; V: TRBV5-1; CDR3: CASSPSTGSAGGYTF; DNA: TGCGCCAGCAGCCCGTCGACGGGGTCGGCAGGAGGCTACACCTTC
J: TRBJ1-1; size: -; D: TRBD1; V: TRBV5-5; CDR3: CASGRQGNTEAFF; DNA: TGTGCCAGCGGGCGACAGGGGAACACTGAAGCTTTCTTT
J: TRBJ1-2; size: few; D: -; V: TRBV19; CDR3: CASSRTSTFYGYTF; DNA: TGTGCCAGTAGTCGTACAAGTACCTTTTATGGCTACACCTTC
J: TRBJ1-1; size: -; D: -; V: TRBV10-3; CDR3: CAISGGRQTMNTEAFF; DNA: TGTGCCATCAGTGGGGGAAGACAGACTATGAACACTGAAGCTTTCTTT
J: TRBJ1-2; size: -; D: -; V: TRBV7-9; CDR3: CASNLQGGYGYTF; DNA: TGTGCCAGCAACCTACAGGGTGGCTATGGCTACACCTTC
J: TRBJ2-7; size: -; D: TRBD1; V: TRBV4-3; CDR3: CASSQGRARGIHEQYF; DNA: TGCGCCAGCAGCCAAGGGCGGGCCAGGGGGATCCACGAGCAGTACTTC
J: TRBJ2-5; size: -; D: TRBD2; V: TRBV20-1; CDR3: CSASRVAGGKETQYF; DNA: TGCAGTGCTAGTAGGGTAGCGGGGGGAAAAGAGACCCAGTACTTC
J: TRBJ1-1; size: -; D: -; V: TRBV5-4; CDR3: CASSSQGPGAFF; DNA: TGTGCCAGCAGCTCACAGGGTCCGGGCGCTTTCTTT
J: TRBJ1-1; size: once; D: -; V: TRBV11-2; CDR3: CASSLQNTEAFF; DNA: TGTGCCAGCAGCCTACAGAACACTGAAGCTTTCTTT
J: TRBJ2-1; size: -; D: TRBD2; V: TRBV11-2; CDR3: CASSPSGPYSEQFF; DNA: TGTGCCAGCAGCCCTAGCGGTCCTTACAGTGAGCAGTTCTTC
J: TRBJ1-6; size: -; D: TRBD1; V: TRBV25-1; CDR3: CASSSETGGSSPLHF; DNA: TGTGCCAGCAGTTCTGAGACAGGGGGCAGTTCACCCCTCCACTTT
J: TRBJ1-1; size: -; D: -; V: TRBV29-1; CDR3: CSVARQANTEAFF; DNA: TGCAGCGTTGCTCGACAGGCCAACACTGAAGCTTTCTTT
J: TRBJ1-1; size: -; D: TRBD1; V: TRBV13; CDR3: CASSWGSGGLGGGNTEAFF; DNA: TGTGCCAGCAGCTGGGGTTCAGGGGGGTTGGGAGGAGGCAACACTGAAGCTTTCTTT
J: TRBJ2-7; size: -; D: TRBD1; V: TRBV4-3; CDR3: CASSQDGTGYYEQYF; DNA: TGCGCCAGCAGCCAAGACGGGACAGGTTACTACGAGCAGTACTTC
J: TRBJ1-1; size: once; D: TRBD1; V: TRBV19; CDR3: CASAQSDRAVTEAFF; DNA: TGTGCCAGCGCTCAATCGGACAGGGCTGTCACTGAAGCTTTCTTT
J: TRBJ2-7; size: -; D: -; V: TRBV6-5; CDR3: CASIRMGEYEQYF; DNA: TGTGCCAGCATTAGGATGGGGGAGTACGAGCAGTACTTC
J: TRBJ1-2; size: -; D: -; V: TRBV5-6; CDR3: CASSPTGIANYGYTF; DNA: TGTGCCAGCAGCCCGACAGGAATAGCTAACTATGGCTACACCTTC
J: TRBJ2-7; size: -; D: TRBD1; V: TRBV10-1; CDR3: CASSEWTGNEQYF; DNA: TGCGCCAGCAGTGAATGGACAGGGAACGAGCAGTACTTC
J: TRBJ1-3; size: few; D: -; V: TRBV6-5; CDR3: CASSFTSSGNTIYF; DNA: TGTGCCAGCAGTTTCACAAGCTCTGGAAACACCATATATTTT
J: TRBJ2-5; size: -; D: TRBD1; V: TRBV27; CDR3: CASSFRQGRRQETQYF; DNA: TGTGCCAGCAGTTTCAGACAGGGAAGAAGGCAAGAGACCCAGTACTTC
J: TRBJ1-5; size: -; D: -; V: TRBV27; CDR3: CASKGSYSNQPQHF; DNA: TGTGCCAGCAAGGGCAGCTATAGCAATCAGCCCCAGCATTTT
J: TRBJ1-4; size: -; D: TRBD1; V: TRBV6-4; CDR3: CASRGQGKEKLFF; DNA: TGTGCCAGCAGGGGACAGGGAAAGGAAAAACTGTTTTTT
J: TRBJ1-1; size: -; D: -; V: TRBV10-3; CDR3: CAIRAGSTEAFF; DNA: TGTGCCATCAGGGCGGGGTCCACTGAAGCTTTCTTT
J: TRBJ1-5; size: -; D: -; V: TRBV2; CDR3: CASSDRASNQPQHF; DNA: TGTGCCAGCAGTGACAGGGCGAGCAATCAGCCCCAGCATTTT
J: TRBJ2-1; size: -; D: -; V: TRBV6-5; CDR3: CASSYTGGGYYNEQFF; DNA: TGTGCCAGCAGTTACACCGGTGGAGGATATTACAATGAGCAGTTCTTC
J: TRBJ1-6; size: -; D: -; V: TRBV5-6; CDR3: CASSYWNSPLHF; DNA: TGTGCCAGCAGCTACTGGAATTCACCCCTCCACTTT